Below are 29 T cell receptor beta chains sequenced from a single sample in a study of tumor-infiltrating lymphocytes in primary liver carcinoma. Total RNA amounting to roughly 450 ng was the source from which TCR beta cDNA was made with a constant-region primer. Three nested multiplex PCR rounds, a slightly modified ARM-PCR, produced the libraries for TCR beta. With TRBV1-TRBV30 forward primers and a C-beta reverse primer, the first two PCR rounds were run for 10 cycles each. TCRdb used MiXCR to reprocess the multiplex PCR reads, holding one entry per CDR3 protein. Of tens of thousands of distinct CDR3 sequences in the sample, around 70% were seen once. Starting material for RNA and DNA co-extraction consisted of about 20-32 mg of unsorted bulk tissue. The sample was liver tumor tissue from sampling region 1. Subset defined: tumor region T1, superior pole. Receptors originate from a man aged 35-49 years with primary liver carcinoma and hepatitis B virus infection.

This clonotype has just one count. An end of the junction does not agree with germline; a read error may underlie this. The CDR3 DNA reads TGTGCCAGCAGCCATGCACAGGGGGTCGAGCCAGGTACGCACTATTTT. Translated, it gives CASSHAQGVEPGTHYF. The chain joins TRBV4-2 to TRBJ2-3; 8 nucleotides align to TRBD1. The CDR3 is made up of 16 amino acids. From germline, CDR1 is LGHNA and CDR2 YNFKEQ.

As to this clonotype: At one end the junction does not follow the germline gene, possibly because of a read error. The chain couples TRBV29-1 to TRBJ2-7, with a possible D match to TRBD1 (5 bases). Germline lookup yields CDR1 SQVTM and CDR2 ANQGSEA. This CDR3 region has 11 residues. In nucleotides, the CDR3 is TGCATCGTTGAAGGGGCCAACGAGCAGTACTTC. Protein: CIVEGANEQYF.

On this clonotype itself: One junction end disagrees with the germline gene, perhaps due to a read error. The V and J genes are TRBV5-1 and TRBJ2-1; TRBD1 matches 9 bases. The CDR3 totals 17 residues. Germline V lookup: CDR1 SGHRS, CDR2 YFSETQ. The CDR3 bases are TGCGCCAGCAGCTTGGATGGTGCAACAGGGGGCAGGAATGAGCACTTCTTC. Translation gives CASSLDGATGGRNEHFF.

V usage is TRBV6-1 and J usage is TRBJ2-7, with a possible D match to TRBD1 (6 bases). Germline V CDR1 and CDR2: MNHNS, SASEGT. The CDR3 contains 13 residues. The CDR3 DNA sequence: TGTGTCTGCAGTTTACAGGGCCACTACGAGCAGTACTTC. It is translated as CVCSLQGHYEQYF.

At least ten counts were recorded for this clonotype. The chain couples TRBV27 to TRBJ2-1; D is possibly TRBD1 (6 bases). CDR3 length: 15 residues. Looked up from germline, CDR1 is MNHEY and CDR2 is SMNVEV (reference sequence). The V and J ends lost 1 base and 8 bases respectively, with 15 bases between them. This chain's CDR3 is CASSLWQGRMDEQFF. For the CDR3, the DNA is TGTGCCAGCAGTTTATGGCAGGGGAGAATGGATGAGCAGTTCTTC.

On this clonotype: As the CDR3 is not closed by the conserved phenylalanine or tryptophan, this likely results from a read error. The DNA is omitted, as the CDR3 cannot be located on it reliably, and the CDR3 follows TCRdb's listing. This chain joins TRBV6-1 and TRBJ2-3. The germline V gene encodes CDR1 MNHNS and CDR2 SASEGT. The CDR3 totals 11 residues, both ends included. CDR3 sequence reads: CASRREDTRYS.

The sample holds many counts of this clonotype. Here the CDR3 reads CAWSTPLNEQFF. CDR3 nucleotide sequence: TGTGCCTGGAGTACGCCCCTCAATGAGCAGTTCTTC. The chain joins TRBV30 to TRBJ2-1; no reliable D call. Germline V gene sequence: CDR1 GTSNPN, CDR2 SVGIG (reference sequence). The V and J ends lost 2 bases and 6 bases respectively, with 8 bases between them. This CDR3 has 12 amino acids. The full variable domain, in which reference TRBV30 and TRBJ2-1 provide the parts outside the CDR3, is SQTIHQWPATLVQPVGSPLSLECTVEGTSNPNLYWYRQAAGRGLQLLFYSVGIGQISSEVPQNLSASRPQDRQFILSSKKLLLSDSGFYLCAWSTPLNEQFFGPGTRLTVL.

The rearrangement uses TRBV4-2 and TRBJ2-4; the match to TRBD2 covers 7 bases. V dropped 4 bases and J dropped 2; count of bases not matched to a gene: 14. The CDR3 spans 18 residues. CDR1 LGHNA and CDR2 YNFKEQ come from the germline V gene. In nucleotides, the CDR3 is TGTGCCAGCAGCCCGCCCCCACTAGCGCGGATACCCAAAAACATTCAGTACTTC. Residues: CASSPPPLARIPKNIQYF.

With respect to this clonotype: One end of the junction is discordant with germline, which a read error may explain. The CDR3 DNA reads TGTGCCAGCAGTGGCGAGCGGGACGCAGATACGCCGTATTTT. It specifies CASSGERDADTPYF. The chain employs TRBV10-1 and TRBJ2-3; 7 bases match TRBD2. CDR1 WNHNN and CDR2 SYGVQD come from the germline V gene (reference sequence). The CDR3 has 14 amino acids.

This clonotype was recorded many times. The chain has TRBV7-2 and TRBJ2-3; 7 bases agree with TRBD2. The germline V gene encodes CDR1 SGHTA and CDR2 FQGNSA. The junction had 1 base not matched to a gene; V was cut back by 0 bases and J by 4 bases. The CDR3 has 14 amino acids. CDR3: CASSLAGGADTQYF. The CDR3 DNA is TGTGCCAGCAGCTTAGCGGGAGGGGCAGATACGCAGTATTTT.

V gene TRBV11-2 combines with J gene TRBJ1-5; D not certain. This CDR3 comprises 14 residues. V dropped 8 bases and J dropped 1 base, with 12 bases sitting between them. Germline V gene sequence: CDR1 SGHAT, CDR2 FQNNGV. The CDR3 DNA reads as TGTGCCAGCGAACACAAAGGCAGCAATCAGCCCCAGCATTTT. The encoded protein is CASEHKGSNQPQHF.

The rearrangement uses TRBV29-1 and TRBJ2-3, with D unclear. The V gene lost 3 bases and the J gene lost 2 bases, with 15 bases spanning the gap. This CDR3 region has 15 residues. Germline loops: CDR1 SQVTM, CDR2 ANQGSEA. As DNA, the CDR3 is TGCAGCGTTGAGGACCTTGTACTAAACACAGATACGCAGTATTTT. Translation gives CSVEDLVLNTDTQYF.

This sequence joins TRBV28 and TRBJ2-5; a possible D gene is TRBD1 (5 bases). Germline CDR1 is MDHEN and CDR2 is SYDVKM. The CDR3 loop spans 15 amino acids. V was trimmed by 3 bases and J by 5 bases, leaving 16 bases between them. The CDR3 nucleotides are TGTGCCAGCAGTTTGCCGACAGTGGGCCTTGAGACCCAGTACTTC. Translating gives CASSLPTVGLETQYF.

Of note for this clonotype: Since the CDR3 does not end with the conserved phenylalanine or tryptophan, this likely comes from a read error. The DNA is omitted, as the CDR3 cannot be located on it reliably, and the CDR3 follows TCRdb's listing. This chain connects TRBV11-2 to TRBJ2-7; TRBD1, the table's D call, lacks a check against the DNA. The CDR3 adds up to 13 amino acids, both ends counted. Germline CDR1 SGHAT, CDR2 FQNNGV. The CDR3 is CASSLDRRAERYL.

Notes on this clonotype: This clone may be a read error of a much larger clone one base away. CDR3 bases: TGTGCCAGCATGCTACCTGTCTCCTACGAGCAGTACTTC. Translation: CASMLPVSYEQYF. The chain combines TRBV28 with TRBJ2-7; D call uncertain. With 7 bases removed from V and 0 bases from J, the gap between germline ends came to 10 bases. The CDR3 extends over 13 amino acids. The germline V gene encodes CDR1 MDHEN and CDR2 SYDVKM.

This clonotype was observed a handful of times. J is TRBJ2-1 and V is TRBV6-1; D gene uncertain. The CDR3 runs to 14 residues. The germline V gene encodes CDR1 MNHNS and CDR2 SASEGT. V lost 3 bases to trimming and J lost 5 bases, with 11 bases between them. The CDR3 sequence is CASSDLSMDNEQFF. CDR3 in DNA: TGTGCCAGCAGTGATTTGAGTATGGACAATGAGCAGTTCTTC.

Worth noting for this clonotype: Without the conserved terminal phenylalanine or tryptophan, this CDR3 likely stems from a read error. The J gene is TRBJ2-5, the V gene TRBV29-1; 7 positions match TRBD2. The trim removed 5 bases at V and 1 base at J, leaving 10 bases unmatched. The CDR3 totals 15 residues. CDR1 SQVTM and CDR2 ANQGSEA come from the germline V gene. CDR3 in DNA: TGCAGCGTTTGGACGGCGGGAGTGGGCCAAGAGACCCAGTACTCC. Protein sequence: CSVWTAGVGQETQYS.

Points on this clonotype: A junction end diverges from the germline sequence, so it may reflect a read error. The chain employs TRBV4-1 and TRBJ2-5; 7 positions agree with TRBD1. The germline V gene encodes CDR1 MGHRA and CDR2 YSYEKL. This CDR3 region has 13 residues. CDR3 amino acids: CVSSPGTEETQYF. The CDR3 region has the DNA TGCGTCAGCAGCCCCGGGACAGAAGAGACACAGTACTTC.

The J gene is TRBJ2-1, the V gene TRBV6-6, with D possibly being TRBD1 (6 bases). The CDR3 has 16 amino acids. Germline lookup yields CDR1 MNHNY and CDR2 SVGAGI (reference sequence). The CDR3 loop reads CANSTGTGTGRNEQFF. CDR3 sequence (DNA): TGTGCTAACAGTACAGGGACGGGTACGGGTAGGAATGAGCAGTTCTTC.

On this clonotype itself: A much larger clonotype is one base distant, so this may be a read error. The chain joins TRBV20-1 to TRBJ1-2; 8 nucleotides match TRBD1. With V trimmed by 6 bases and J by 6 bases, 9 bases remained unmatched. This CDR3 region has 13 residues. Germline assignment: CDR1 DFQATT and CDR2 SNEGSKA (reference sequence). The CDR3 loop reads CSAEIGQGNGYTF. The CDR3 DNA follows: TGCAGTGCCGAAATAGGACAGGGCAATGGCTACACCTTC.

Of note for this clonotype: An end of the junction does not agree with germline; a read error may underlie this. J is TRBJ1-3 and V is TRBV29-1; D ambiguous. The germline CDR1 and CDR2 sequences are SQVTM and ANQGSEA. The CDR3 is 12 residues long. In DNA, the CDR3 is TGCAGCGTTGGGAACAGTGGAAACGCCATATATTTT. It codes for CSVGNSGNAIYF. The whole variable domain, filled in from reference TRBV29-1 and TRBJ1-3, reads SAVISQKPSRDICQRGTSLTIQCQVDSQVTMMFWYRQQPGQSLTLIATANQGSEATYESGFVIDKFPISRPNLTFSTLTVSNMSPEDSSIYLCSVGNSGNAIYFGEGSWLTVV.

In regard to this clonotype: Mismatch with germline at one junction end may stem from a read error. This rearrangement joins TRBV20-1 to TRBJ2-3, with 7 bases that match TRBD1. CDR1 DFQATT and CDR2 SNEGSKA come from the germline V gene (reference sequence). CDR3 size: 16 residues. In nucleotides, the CDR3 is TGCAGTACTAGAGATCTGCAGGGGGTTTTCACAGATACGCAGTATTTT. Residues: CSTRDLQGVFTDTQYF.

On this clonotype: The junction differs from germline at one of its ends, possibly a read error. This sequence joins TRBV11-1 and TRBJ2-3; D ambiguous. CDR1 SGHAT and CDR2 FQDESV come from the germline V gene (reference sequence). The CDR3 sequence is 15 residues long. Here the CDR3 DNA reads TGTGTCAGCAACTCAACCCAAGGTACCTTAGATACGCAGTATTTT. Translating gives CVSNSTQGTLDTQYF.

About this clonotype itself: This is likely a read error, given that the CDR3 carries no conserved phenylalanine or tryptophan at its end. This sequence joins TRBV4-1 and TRBJ2-1; either TRBD1 or TRBD2 may supply D (5 bases each). Per germline, CDR1 MGHRA and CDR2 YSYEKL. The CDR3 spans 15 residues. Between the trimmed V and J ends, which lost 7 bases and 9 bases, there was a span of 22 bases. In DNA, the CDR3 is TGCGCCAGCATTGCCCGGGAACAGGTGGTGAGTGAGCAGTTCATC. It is translated as CASIAREQVVSEQFI.

A note on this clonotype: One junction end does not reproduce the germline sequence, and a read error may be involved. This chain links TRBV12-3 or TRBV12-4 with TRBJ1-6; the match to TRBD1 covers 7 bases. The CDR3 consists of 15 residues. The CDR3 loop reads CASSSTTGSNSPFHF. CDR3 DNA: TGTGCCAGCAGTTCCACGACAGGGTCTAATTCACCCTTCCACTTC.

This clonotype was picked up many times. The chain combines TRBV6-5 with TRBJ2-1, with 9 bases matching TRBD1. Germline V gives CDR1 MNHEY, CDR2 SVGAGI. The CDR3 runs 14 residues. Trimming cost V 5 bases and J 10 bases; bases outside gene matches: 9. In DNA form, the CDR3 reads TGTGCCAGCAGTCCGGGACAGGGCGGTCAGGAGCAGTTCTTC. This codes for CASSPGQGGQEQFF.

As concerns this clonotype: One junction end disagrees with the germline gene, perhaps due to a read error. This sequence joins TRBV12-3 or TRBV12-4 and TRBJ2-7; no reliable D call. The CDR3 is 13 amino acids. The CDR3 nucleotides are TGTGCCAGCAAACTGGAACAGTCCTATGAGCAGTACTTC. Amino acid sequence: CASKLEQSYEQYF.

Regarding this clonotype: This may come from a read error, since a much larger clone is one base off. This chain joins TRBV7-9 and TRBJ2-3; D is unresolved. CDR1 is SEHNR and CDR2 is FQNEAQ in the germline V gene (reference sequence). The CDR3 is 13 residues long. Trimming stripped 8 bases from V and 1 base from J, with 10 bases between. CDR3 sequence: CASSESGTDTQYF. CDR3 in DNA: TGTGCCAGCTCGGAAAGCGGCACAGATACGCAGTATTTT.

Regarding this clonotype: The germline gene is not matched at one end of the junction; a read error may be the cause. The rearrangement links TRBV4-1 to TRBJ2-3, with D unclear. The germline CDR1 and CDR2 sequences are MGHRA and YSYEKL. The CDR3 has 14 amino acids. CDR3 nucleotide sequence: TGCGCCAGCAGCCAAGGTCAGACCATAGATATGCAGTATTTT. Protein sequence: CASSQGQTIDMQYF.